One and the same sample provided the 26 T cell receptor beta chains below, sequenced in a study of OX40 agonist ivuxolimab in advanced cancers. TCRdb's copy holds only in-frame clones and misses some; the assay was immunoSEQ multiplex PCR. The table includes about 50,000 clones, roughly nine tenths detected once. The material sequenced was CD4+ or CD8+ T cells sorted from blood, taken in a trial of the OX40 agonist ivuxolimab. All receptors derive from an adult with an advanced solid tumor such as melanoma, head and neck, liver or kidney cancer.

This clone was counted a few times. The J gene is TRBJ2-7, the V gene TRBV5-4; 7 bases map to TRBD1. The CDR3 consists of 15 residues. Germline assignment: CDR1 SGHNT and CDR2 YYREEE (reference sequence). After removal of 2 bases from V and 1 base from J, the junction contained 6 bases not matched to a gene. The CDR3 region has the DNA TGTGCCAGCAGCTTCGCAACAGGGGAATCCTACGAGCAGTACTTC. Translated: CASSFATGESYEQYF.

The V gene is TRBV6-1, the J gene TRBJ2-4, with TRBD2 identical over 8 bases. CDR1 is MNHNS and CDR2 is SASEGT in the germline V gene. This CDR3 has 14 amino acids. V lost 5 bases and J lost 6; bases outside the gene matches: 6. This CDR3 reads CASSSGGAGNIQYF. CDR3 DNA: TGTGCCAGCAGTTCCGGGGGGGCGGGAAACATTCAGTACTTC.

The rearrangement joins TRBV29-1 to TRBJ1-4; D is undetermined. From germline, CDR1 is SQVTM and CDR2 ANQGSEA. V lost 7 bases and J 6 bases, leaving 15 bases between the germline ends. The CDR3 runs to 13 residues. The CDR3 region has the DNA TGCAGCGCTCGTCGCCGAGAGGATGAAAAACTGTTTTTT. Its translation is CSARRREDEKLFF.

The CDR3 DNA reads TGCGCCAGCAGCCAAGGAGCTCAGGGACAGGGACCTGGAAACACCATATATTTT. This sequence encodes CASSQGAQGQGPGNTIYF. V and J are TRBV4-1 and TRBJ1-3, with 9 nucleotides matching TRBD1. Germline V gene sequence: CDR1 MGHRA, CDR2 YSYEKL. The CDR3 has 18 residues. The V segment lost 1 base and the J segment 2 bases; nucleotides outside the gene matches: 9.

In DNA, the CDR3 is TGTGCCAGCAGCTTAAAAGTTGGTGAGCAGTTCTTC. It encodes CASSLKVGEQFF. This chain links TRBV7-2 with TRBJ2-1; D call uncertain. There are 12 residues in the CDR3. Germline loops: CDR1 SGHTA, CDR2 FQGNSA. Trimming removed 2 bases from V and 9 bases from J, with 8 bases in between.

The rearrangement joins TRBV4-2 to TRBJ1-2; 10 bases map to TRBD1. Germline CDR1 is LGHNA and CDR2 is YNFKEQ. V shed 0 bases and J 6 bases; nucleotides not matched to a gene: 7. CDR3 length equals 16 residues. The CDR3 spells CASSQDLTGGRHGYTF. In DNA form, the CDR3 reads TGTGCCAGCAGCCAAGATCTGACAGGGGGCAGACATGGCTACACCTTC.

The DNA of the CDR3 is TGTGCCAGCAGCTTGAGCGGGAGGGTTGGGAATGAGCAGTTCTTC. Protein product: CASSLSGRVGNEQFF. J is TRBJ2-1 and V is TRBV7-3; TRBD2 matches at 10 bases. CDR1 is SGHTA, CDR2 FQGTGA, per germline. The CDR3 is 15 amino acids. V dropped 3 bases and J dropped 7; count of bases not matched to a gene: 6.

V and J are TRBV2 and TRBJ1-5; D is unclear. The CDR3 has 16 residues. Germline V gene sequence: CDR1 SNHLY, CDR2 FYNNEI. The V and J ends lost 8 bases and 3 bases respectively, with 20 bases between them. The CDR3 region has the DNA TGTGCCAGCTCCTCCCGGACCCGATTCACCAATCAGCCCCAGCATTTT. This gives the protein CASSSRTRFTNQPQHF.

The rearrangement joins TRBV4-1 to TRBJ1-4; perhaps TRBD1 as D (5 bases). The CDR3 runs 16 residues. V shed 0 bases and J shed 1 base, with 9 bases lying between them. Germline V CDR1 and CDR2: MGHRA, YSYEKL. For the CDR3, the DNA is TGCGCCAGCAGCCAAGATTTCAGGGTAACTAATGAAAAACTGTTTTTT. It codes for CASSQDFRVTNEKLFF.

This clone was seen a few times. The chain combines TRBV10-1 with TRBJ1-1; 7 bases are shared with TRBD1. The CDR3 is 14 amino acids. Losses at the gene ends were 4 bases for V and 2 bases for J; bases not matched to a gene: 4. CDR1 WNHNN and CDR2 SYGVQD come from the germline V gene (reference sequence). This CDR3 reads CASSATGTNTEAFF. In DNA, the CDR3 is TGCGCCAGCAGTGCGACAGGGACAAACACTGAAGCTTTCTTT.

The V gene is TRBV7-2, the J gene TRBJ1-2; D is unresolved. Germline loops: CDR1 SGHTA, CDR2 FQGNSA. Trimming removed 6 bases from V and 8 bases from J, with 10 bases in between. The CDR3 loop spans 11 amino acids. This chain's CDR3 is CASRPLEGYTF. The DNA of the CDR3 is TGTGCCAGCAGACCCCTAGAGGGCTACACCTTC.

This sequence joins TRBV5-4 and TRBJ1-4; 7 bases align to TRBD1. With 4 bases clipped from V and 6 bases from J, the junction kept 15 bases outside the gene matches. Germline assignment: CDR1 SGHNT and CDR2 YYREEE (reference sequence). This CDR3 has 17 amino acids. The CDR3 loop reads CASSALPRETGDEKLFF. The DNA for the CDR3 is TGTGCCAGCAGCGCACTCCCAAGAGAAACAGGGGATGAAAAACTGTTTTTT.

The V call is TRBV2, the J call TRBJ2-2; 9 nucleotides line up with TRBD1. Germline V gene data show CDR1 as SNHLY and CDR2 as FYNNEI. After removal of 7 bases from V and 3 bases from J, the junction contained 6 bases not matched to a gene. The CDR3 runs to 15 residues. The CDR3 loop is CASTLDRGDTGELFF. The DNA of the CDR3 is TGTGCCAGCACCCTTGACAGGGGGGACACCGGGGAGCTGTTTTTT.

This chain's CDR3 is CASSLDGRVVDGYTF. CDR3 nucleotides: TGTGCCAGCAGCTTAGATGGCAGGGTCGTCGATGGCTACACCTTC. V usage is TRBV7-9 and J usage is TRBJ1-2, with D perhaps matching TRBD1 (5 bases). This CDR3 has 15 amino acids. The V and J ends lost 1 base and 6 bases respectively, with 15 bases between them. The germline CDR1 and CDR2 sequences are SEHNR and FQNEAQ (reference sequence).

The chain has TRBV5-1 and TRBJ2-1; D not resolved. The CDR3 sequence is 15 residues long. The germline gives CDR1 SGHRS, CDR2 YFSETQ. V was clipped by 0 bases and J by 1 base, with 8 bases between them. CDR3 nucleotides: TGCGCCAGCAGCTTGGTGGTGGGATCCTACAATGAGCAGTTCTTC. Amino acids: CASSLVVGSYNEQFF.

The rearrangement uses TRBV9 and TRBJ2-7; D unresolved. Germline loops: CDR1 SGDLS, CDR2 YYNGEE. CDR3 size: 14 residues. Trimming removed 0 bases from V and 1 base from J, with 8 bases in between. The CDR3 is CASSVGWASYEQYF. The CDR3 region has the DNA TGTGCCAGCAGCGTAGGGTGGGCGTCCTACGAGCAGTACTTC.

CDR3 DNA sequence: TGTGCCAGCAGCTTGGATCACAATGAGCAGTTCTTC. It encodes CASSLDHNEQFF. The chain links TRBV5-4 to TRBJ2-1, with no clear D. Trimming left V 0 bases short and J 5 bases short, with 3 bases between. Looked up from germline, CDR1 is SGHNT and CDR2 is YYREEE (reference sequence). The CDR3 length is 12 residues.

This rearrangement joins TRBV11-3 to TRBJ2-1; D is possibly TRBD1 (5 bases). CDR3 length equals 14 residues. CDR1 and CDR2 from the germline V gene are SGHNT and YENEEA. Trimming took 0 bases from V and 7 from J, leaving 10 bases between them. The CDR3, as DNA: TGTGCCAGCAGCTTAGATGCAGGGTGGAATGAGCAGTTCTTC. This gives the protein CASSLDAGWNEQFF.

V and J are TRBV30 and TRBJ2-5; 11 positions match TRBD1. The V and J ends lost 3 bases and 1 base, in that order; junction bases with no gene match: 4. This CDR3 is built from 15 residues. The germline V gene has CDR1 GTSNPN and CDR2 SVGIG (reference sequence). CDR3 amino acids: CAWRWTGGIQETQYF. The CDR3, as DNA: TGTGCCTGGAGGTGGACAGGGGGCATCCAAGAGACCCAGTACTTC.

V and J are TRBV19 and TRBJ2-2; 7 bases align to TRBD1. CDR1 is LNHDA and CDR2 is SQIVND in the germline V gene (reference sequence). Unmatched junction bases numbered 8, after V lost 6 bases and J lost 4 bases. This CDR3 contains 15 residues. Here the CDR3 reads CASRTGTVITGELFF. CDR3 coding DNA: TGTGCCAGTAGAACCGGGACAGTGATCACCGGGGAGCTGTTTTTT.

This chain connects TRBV30 to TRBJ2-7, with D maybe TRBD2 (6 bases). This CDR3 is built from 14 residues. CDR1 is GTSNPN and CDR2 is SVGIG in the germline V gene (reference sequence). The ends were cut back, 2 bases at V and 5 bases at J, with 16 bases in the middle. The CDR3 loop is CAWSRGGEIHEQYF. DNA of the CDR3: TGTGCCTGGAGTAGAGGAGGGGAGATTCACGAGCAGTACTTC.

The V and J genes are TRBV7-2 and TRBJ2-3; a possible D gene is TRBD1 (5 bases). The CDR3 spans 16 residues. Trimming pared 5 bases from V and 5 bases from J, leaving 20 bases between. CDR1 and CDR2 from the germline V gene are SGHTA and FQGNSA. DNA of the CDR3: TGTGCCAGCAGCCTAGGGGCCTCCAGGGATGTAGATACGCAGTATTTT. It encodes CASSLGASRDVDTQYF.

The chain joins TRBV5-1 to TRBJ2-1; D ambiguous. CDR3 length: 13 amino acids. The germline V and J ends were trimmed by 4 bases and 6 bases, with 11 bases remaining between them. Germline loops: CDR1 SGHRS, CDR2 YFSETQ. This CDR3 reads CASSPYEFNEQFF. As DNA, the CDR3 is TGCGCCAGCAGCCCCTACGAGTTCAATGAGCAGTTCTTC.

About this clone: In the same sample, other DNA sequences code for this CDR3. CDR3 in DNA: TGCGCCAGCAGTTTCAGGGGCCCCAACTATGGCTACACCTTC. Its translation: CASSFRGPNYGYTF. J is TRBJ1-2 and V is TRBV5-1; tentatively, D is TRBD1 (6 bases). V lost 5 bases and J 2 bases, leaving 13 bases between the germline ends. This CDR3 has 14 residues. Germline CDR1 SGHRS, CDR2 YFSETQ.

The J gene is TRBJ1-4, the V gene TRBV4-1; no clear D gene. From germline, CDR1 is MGHRA and CDR2 YSYEKL. The CDR3 spans 13 residues. Trimming took 0 bases from V and 11 from J, leaving 10 bases between them. CDR3 in DNA: TGCGCCAGCAGCCAAGAGGATTGGAGGAAACTGTTTTTT. Residues: CASSQEDWRKLFF.

The rearrangement joins TRBV2 to TRBJ1-5; TRBD1 might be the D (6 bases). V dropped 5 bases and J dropped 11 bases, with 19 bases sitting between them. This CDR3 region has 14 residues. Germline V gives CDR1 SNHLY, CDR2 FYNNEI. CDR3 sequence: CASSFEQGSLAQHF. The CDR3, as DNA: TGTGCCAGCAGTTTTGAACAGGGTTCTCTGGCCCAGCATTTT.